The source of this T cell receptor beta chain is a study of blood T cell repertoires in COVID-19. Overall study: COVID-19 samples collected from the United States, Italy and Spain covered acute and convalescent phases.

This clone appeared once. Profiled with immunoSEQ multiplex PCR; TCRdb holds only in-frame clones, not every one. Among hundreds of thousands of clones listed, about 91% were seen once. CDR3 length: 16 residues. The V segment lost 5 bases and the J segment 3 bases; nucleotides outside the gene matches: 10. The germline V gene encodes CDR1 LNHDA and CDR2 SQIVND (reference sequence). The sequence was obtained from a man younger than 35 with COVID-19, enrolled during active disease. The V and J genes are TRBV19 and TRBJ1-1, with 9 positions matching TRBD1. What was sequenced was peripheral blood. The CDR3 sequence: CASSVLTGGLDTEAFF. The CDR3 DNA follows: TGTGCCAGTAGTGTATTAACAGGGGGCCTTGACACTGAAGCTTTCTTT.